This is a list of T cell receptor beta chains from one sample in a study of CD8 T cells in Susac syndrome. TCRdb called the immunoSEQ multiplex PCR reads again in MiXCR, with one record for every CDR3 protein. The table lists 110,000 to 150,000 distinct CDR3 sequences, nearly 95% of them singletons. The sample was CD8+ T cells from PBMCs. Receptor source: a human donor in good health. CDR3s include the opening cysteine and the closing phenylalanine or tryptophan. Fields, in order: clone size, J gene, D gene, V gene, CDR3 protein, CDR3 DNA. The D gene is left open where the match is weak. Clone size, where shown, is once, few, many, or a class for clones that have expanded.

>NA|TRBJ2-1|NA|TRBV4-3
CAGSQGLVHEQFF
TGCGCCGGCAGCCAGGGCCTAGTCCATGAGCAGTTCTTC
>NA|TRBJ2-7|TRBD2|TRBV30
CAWMGGRARNEQYF
TGTGCCTGGATGGGGGGGAGGGCCAGGAACGAGCAGTACTTC
>NA|TRBJ1-1|NA|TRBV9
CASSPRDGEAFF
TGTGCCAGCAGCCCCAGGGACGGTGAAGCTTTCTTT
>NA|TRBJ2-7|TRBD2|TRBV18
CASSPASGSSYEQYF
TGTGCCAGCTCACCAGCTAGCGGAAGCTCCTACGAGCAGTACTTC
>NA|TRBJ1-5|NA|TRBV29-1
CSVAGPAQPQHF
TGCAGCGTCGCGGGTCCGGCGCAGCCCCAGCATTTT
>NA|TRBJ2-7|NA|TRBV7-9
CASSLGYGRDDEQYF
TGTGCCAGCAGCTTAGGTTATGGGAGAGACGACGAGCAGTACTTC
>NA|TRBJ1-1|NA|TRBV30
CAWSPPGVNTEAFF
TGTGCCTGGAGTCCCCCAGGGGTGAACACTGAAGCTTTCTTT
>NA|TRBJ2-7|TRBD2|TRBV7-8
CASSFGLAGGEQYF
TGTGCCAGCAGCTTCGGACTAGCGGGCGGCGAGCAGTACTTC
>NA|TRBJ2-5|TRBD2|TRBV20-1
CSVPILAGETQYF
TGCAGTGTTCCGATACTAGCGGGGGAGACCCAGTACTTC
>NA|TRBJ2-3|NA|TRBV20-1
CSADTVATDTQYF
TGCAGTGCTGACACGGTAGCGACGGATACGCAGTATTTT
>NA|TRBJ2-7|NA|TRBV12-3/TRBV12-4
CASSPSLNYEQYF
TGTGCCAGCAGTCCCTCTCTTAACTACGAGCAGTACTTC
>NA|TRBJ2-6|NA|TRBV6-2/TRBV6-3
CASSYLILSGANVLTF
TGTGCCAGCAGTTATTTGATCCTCTCTGGGGCCAACGTCCTGACTTTC
>NA|TRBJ2-3|NA|TRBV29-1
CSVNTDTQYF
TGCAGCGTGAACACAGATACGCAGTATTTT
>once|TRBJ1-1|NA|TRBV29-1
CSVAGGEAFF
TGCAGCGTTGCAGGTGGTGAAGCTTTCTTT
>NA|TRBJ2-7|TRBD1|TRBV27
CASSITTGVWEQYF
TGTGCCAGCAGCATCACCACAGGGGTCTGGGAGCAGTACTTC
>NA|TRBJ2-7|TRBD2|TRBV20-1
CSARDGVGWLAGPSSYEQYF
TGCAGTGCTAGAGATGGGGTTGGTTGGCTAGCGGGCCCTAGCTCCTACGAGCAGTACTTC
>NA|TRBJ2-5|NA|TRBV27
CASSDTRKYVQETQYF
TGTGCCAGCAGTGACACTCGGAAGTACGTCCAAGAGACCCAGTACTTC
>NA|TRBJ2-5|NA|TRBV15
CATGGTPQETQYF
TGTGCCACCGGGGGGACACCCCAAGAGACCCAGTACTTC
>NA|TRBJ2-1|NA|TRBV6-9
CARRNEQFF
TGTGCCAGGCGCAATGAGCAGTTCTTC
>NA|TRBJ2-1|TRBD2|TRBV29-1
CSVARERDEQFF
TGCAGCGTTGCGCGGGAGAGGGATGAGCAGTTCTTC
>NA|TRBJ1-1|NA|TRBV28
CASRSGILEAFF
TGTGCCAGCAGGTCCGGGATCCTTGAAGCTTTCTTT
>NA|TRBJ2-7|NA|TRBV27
CASGQGLLPYEQYF
TGTGCCAGCGGTCAGGGGCTGCTACCCTACGAGCAGTACTTC
>NA|TRBJ1-1|NA|TRBV30
CAWSSGGGTEAFF
TGTGCCTGGAGTTCTGGCGGGGGCACTGAAGCTTTCTTT
>NA|TRBJ2-3|TRBD2|TRBV27
CASSILAGAIDTQYF
TGTGCCAGCAGTATCCTAGCGGGAGCGATAGATACGCAGTATTTT
>NA|TRBJ1-2|NA|TRBV27
CASSLGPGAPGYTF
TGTGCCAGCAGTTTAGGGCCGGGGGCGCCTGGCTACACCTTC
>NA|TRBJ2-5|TRBD1|TRBV7-9
CASSSTGGQETQYF
TGTGCCAGCAGTTCGACAGGGGGCCAAGAGACCCAGTACTTC
>NA|TRBJ2-3|NA|TRBV2
CASFPGISGTDTQYF
TGTGCCAGCTTTCCCGGGATATCGGGCACAGATACGCAGTATTTT
>NA|TRBJ2-5|TRBD2|TRBV4-1
CASSPKAGGGTQYF
TGCGCCAGCAGCCCGAAAGCGGGAGGCGGGACCCAGTACTTC
>NA|TRBJ2-7|TRBD2|TRBV7-9
CASSQGLLDEQYF
TGTGCCAGCAGCCAGGGACTACTCGACGAGCAGTACTTC
>NA|TRBJ2-3|TRBD2|TRBV11-3
CASSSLAEADTQYF
TGTGCCAGCAGTTCACTAGCGGAAGCGGATACGCAGTATTTT
>NA|TRBJ2-7|TRBD2|TRBV27
CASSLGLGASYEQYF
TGTGCCAGCAGTCTCGGACTAGGGGCGTCCTACGAGCAGTACTTC
>NA|TRBJ1-2|NA|TRBV6-5
CASSYVGGANYGYTF
TGTGCCAGCAGTTACGTCGGGGGGGCAAACTATGGCTACACCTTC
>NA|TRBJ2-3|NA|TRBV5-6
CASSEGSTDTQYF
TGTGCCAGCAGCGAAGGGAGCACAGATACGCAGTATTTT
>NA|TRBJ2-7|TRBD2|TRBV28
CASSRTGGGEQYF
TGTGCCAGCAGTCGGACGGGAGGGGGCGAGCAGTACTTC
>NA|TRBJ1-4|NA|TRBV29-1
CSVDPLIPKQLFF
TGCAGCGTTGACCCCCTTATCCCTAAACAACTGTTTTTT
>NA|TRBJ2-3|TRBD1|TRBV20-1
CSAQQGAQHRRDLTDTQYF
TGCAGTGCACAACAGGGGGCGCAGCATCGGCGGGACCTCACAGATACGCAGTATTTT
>NA|TRBJ2-1|TRBD2|TRBV15
CATSRYPVSLAGYNEQFF
TGTGCCACCAGCAGATACCCCGTCTCACTAGCGGGGTACAATGAGCAGTTCTTC
>NA|TRBJ2-7|TRBD1|TRBV28
CASSFPRTGYYEQYF
TGTGCCAGCAGTTTCCCCCGGACAGGTTACTACGAGCAGTACTTC
>NA|TRBJ2-2|NA|TRBV9
CASSVAGGANTGELFF
TGTGCCAGCAGCGTAGCCGGGGGAGCGAACACCGGGGAGCTGTTTTTT
>NA|TRBJ1-1|NA|TRBV19
CASKGVAGVTEAFF
TGTGCCAGTAAGGGCGTGGCAGGAGTCACTGAAGCTTTCTTT
>NA|TRBJ1-4|NA|TRBV20-1
CRLGEGREKLFF
TGCAGACTGGGTGAGGGCCGGGAAAAACTGTTTTTT
>once|TRBJ2-1|NA|TRBV20-1
CSARGPLGEQFF
TGCAGTGCTAGAGGGCCCCTGGGTGAGCAGTTCTTC
>NA|TRBJ2-7|NA|TRBV19
CASSIGREQYF
TGTGCCAGTAGTATCGGGCGGGAGCAGTACTTC
>NA|TRBJ2-7|TRBD2|TRBV7-9
CASSLGGGPSVEQYF
TGTGCCAGCAGCTTAGGCGGGGGTCCCTCCGTCGAGCAGTACTTC
>once|TRBJ2-6|NA|TRBV29-1
CSVEERDTYSGANVLTF
TGCAGCGTTGAAGAACGGGACACCTACTCTGGGGCCAACGTCCTGACTTTC